This paragraph covers one TCR beta chain sequence. Its matching antigen is unknown. The data derive from a study of T cell responses to AZD1222 COVID-19 vaccine. Study observations and caveats: Spike-wide coverage was observed for vaccine-associated CD4 TCRs, with dominant responses at 160-218 and 743-854. Unmutated variant regions are reportedly targeted by nearly half of spike-specific TCRs. At study baseline, merely more than 5 AZD1222 recipients were seropositive. Repertoire sampling happened only post peak T cell response.

Germline V gene sequence: CDR1 SGDLS, CDR2 YYNGEE. Trimming shortened V by 0 bases and J by 1 base, and 13 bases separated the two germline ends. This CDR3 is built from 16 residues. Using immunoSEQ multiplex PCR, the repertoire was profiled, and TCRdb retains in-frame clones only, with some absent. The sample yields 150,000 to 200,000 clones, approximately 90% seen once. The chain employs TRBV9 and TRBJ1-2; D not resolved. The sample consisted of peripheral blood, taken 28 days after the second AZD1222 dose. This TCR was recovered from an adult who received the AZD1222 COVID-19 vaccine. CDR3 sequence reads: CASSVDDGLFNYGYTF. CDR3 nucleotide sequence: TGTGCCAGCAGCGTAGATGACGGACTATTTAACTATGGCTACACCTTC. The full variable domain, completed using reference TRBV9 and TRBJ1-2, is DSGVTQTPKHLITATGQRVTLRCSPRSGDLSVYWYQQSLDQGLQFLIQYYNGEERAKGNILERFSAQQFPDLHSELNLSSLELGDSALYFCASSVDDGLFNYGYTFGSGTRLTVV.